One sample yielded the 12 T cell receptor beta chains listed below, sequenced in a study of T-cell reconstitution after alpha-beta-depleted transplantation in children. Unique molecular identifiers were incorporated into the prepared TCRbeta library. TCRdb re-called the PCR reads with MiXCR, one entry per CDR3 protein. The data contain about 830,000 distinct CDR3 sequences, roughly 16% of them seen just once; the ten biggest clones take up approximately 5%. Sequenced material: PBMCs, mostly from graft donor cells, taken 360 days after TCRalphabeta/CD19-depleted stem cell transplant. The receptors were gathered from a male patient between 10 and 17 years old who had a stem cell transplant for acute lymphoblastic leukemia, so the T cells may come from the graft donor.

This chain links TRBV9 with TRBJ2-5; 10 nucleotides align to TRBD1. V gave up 1 base and J gave up 5 bases; unmatched junction bases: 5. CDR3 size: 15 residues. The germline CDR1 and CDR2 sequences are SGDLS and YYNGEE. The CDR3 sequence is CASSVQGGQGETQYF. Written as DNA, the CDR3 is TGTGCCAGCAGCGTACAGGGGGGACAGGGGGAGACCCAGTACTTC.

This rearrangement joins TRBV28 to TRBJ1-2; the D is unclear. The germline CDR1 and CDR2 sequences are MDHEN and SYDVKM. V was pared by 3 bases and J by 8 bases, with 13 bases between. The CDR3 totals 13 residues. The CDR3 region has the DNA TGTGCCAGCAGTTTTCCCCGGACGACCGGCTACACCTTC. Its translation is CASSFPRTTGYTF.

There are many counts of this clonotype. This chain links TRBV18 with TRBJ2-1, with TRBD2 matching 13 bases. Germline CDR1 is KGHSH and CDR2 is LQKENI. The J segment lost 7 bases and the V segment lost 4 bases, leaving 4 bases of the junction unmatched. The CDR3 spans 15 residues. CDR3 residues: CASSLTSGRRNEQFF. The CDR3 nucleotides read TGTGCCAGCTCACTGACTAGCGGGAGGCGAAATGAGCAGTTCTTC.

This clonotype showed up just once. The chain employs TRBV5-1 and TRBJ2-7; the D is unclear. CDR3 size: 14 residues. Germline V lookup: CDR1 SGHRS, CDR2 YFSETQ. Between the trimmed V and J ends, which lost 4 bases and 1 base, there was a span of 12 bases. The CDR3 DNA follows: TGCGCCAGCAGCACCTGGATGGGATCCTACGAGCAGTACTTC. Its translation is CASSTWMGSYEQYF.

This chain joins TRBV2 and TRBJ1-5; D is unclear. The CDR3 runs 14 residues. Trimming took 4 bases from V and 0 from J, leaving 7 bases between them. Per the germline V gene, CDR1 is SNHLY and CDR2 is FYNNEI. CDR3 loop: CASSVGYSNQPQHF. CDR3 bases: TGTGCCAGCAGTGTAGGGTATAGCAATCAGCCCCAGCATTTT. Together with reference TRBV2 and TRBJ1-5, the CDR3 gives the full variable domain: EPEVTQTPSHQVTQMGQEVILRCVPISNHLYFYWYRQILGQKVEFLVSFYNNEISEKSEIFDDQFSVERPDGSNFTLKIRSTKLEDSAMYFCASSVGYSNQPQHFGDGTRLSIL.

This chain connects TRBV5-1 to TRBJ2-7, with 7 bases that match TRBD2. Germline-derived CDR1 and CDR2 are SGHRS and YFSETQ. The V gene end was trimmed by 1 base and the J gene end by 0 bases; junction bases not matched to a gene: 7. This CDR3 spans 16 amino acids. Here the CDR3 DNA reads TGCGCCAGCAGCTTGAGGGCTAGCGGAAGCTCCTACGAGCAGTACTTC. It specifies CASSLRASGSSYEQYF.

The V gene is TRBV7-2, the J gene TRBJ2-2; no definite D call. This CDR3 contains 13 residues. Per the germline V gene, CDR1 is SGHTA and CDR2 is FQGNSA. The germline V and J ends were trimmed by 3 bases and 7 bases, with 9 bases remaining between them. The CDR3 sequence is CASSFWIGGELFF. As DNA, the CDR3 is TGTGCCAGCAGCTTTTGGATTGGCGGGGAGCTGTTTTTT.

Comment on this clonotype: In this CDR3 the conserved last residue, phenylalanine or tryptophan, is missing, so a read error is likely. The rearrangement uses TRBV18 and TRBJ2-7; maybe TRBD2 (5 bases). This CDR3 contains 16 residues. CDR1 is KGHSH and CDR2 is LQKENI in the germline V gene. V gave up 3 bases and J gave up 4 bases, with 19 bases separating them. The DNA of the CDR3 is TGTGCCAGCTCACCGCCCGGGCGGGTGGGCCCTTACGAGCAGTACTGC. Translation gives CASSPPGRVGPYEQYC.

The chain joins TRBV27 to TRBJ2-1; the match to TRBD2 covers 12 bases. The V and J ends lost 10 bases and 9 bases, in that order; junction bases with no gene match: 7. CDR1 is MNHEY, CDR2 SMNVEV, per germline (reference sequence). This CDR3 contains 13 residues. Here the CDR3 reads CATRLAGVGEQFF. DNA for the CDR3: TGTGCCACTCGACTAGCGGGAGTAGGTGAGCAGTTCTTC.

The table lists this clonotype with many counts. The J gene is TRBJ2-1, the V gene TRBV12-3 or TRBV12-4; 9 bases fit TRBD2. CDR3 length: 15 amino acids. The V segment lost 3 bases and the J segment 5 bases; nucleotides outside the gene matches: 5. The CDR3 nucleotides are TGTGCCAGCAGTTTCGGGGCGGGAGGGGACAATGAGCAGTTCTTC. Its protein is CASSFGAGGDNEQFF.

This clonotype turned up a few times. The chain couples TRBV5-1 to TRBJ1-4; tentative D call: TRBD1 (6 bases). Trimming left V 0 bases short and J 9 bases short, with 12 bases between. This CDR3 comprises 14 residues. Germline CDR1 reads SGHRS; CDR2 reads YFSETQ. In DNA, the CDR3 is TGCGCCAGCAGCTTGGAACACAGGGATAAAAAACTGTTTTTT. Translated, it gives CASSLEHRDKKLFF.

A word on this clonotype: The missing conserved phenylalanine or tryptophan at the end of this CDR3 makes a read error likely. The V and J genes are TRBV11-2 and TRBJ2-1; 10 bases agree with TRBD2. Germline V CDR1 and CDR2: SGHAT, FQNNGV. This CDR3 spans 17 amino acids. CDR3 bases: TGTGCTGATTCTATTAGGAGCGGGAGGGCCGGGTTGAATGAGCAGTTCTCC. This translates into CADSIRSGRAGLNEQFS.